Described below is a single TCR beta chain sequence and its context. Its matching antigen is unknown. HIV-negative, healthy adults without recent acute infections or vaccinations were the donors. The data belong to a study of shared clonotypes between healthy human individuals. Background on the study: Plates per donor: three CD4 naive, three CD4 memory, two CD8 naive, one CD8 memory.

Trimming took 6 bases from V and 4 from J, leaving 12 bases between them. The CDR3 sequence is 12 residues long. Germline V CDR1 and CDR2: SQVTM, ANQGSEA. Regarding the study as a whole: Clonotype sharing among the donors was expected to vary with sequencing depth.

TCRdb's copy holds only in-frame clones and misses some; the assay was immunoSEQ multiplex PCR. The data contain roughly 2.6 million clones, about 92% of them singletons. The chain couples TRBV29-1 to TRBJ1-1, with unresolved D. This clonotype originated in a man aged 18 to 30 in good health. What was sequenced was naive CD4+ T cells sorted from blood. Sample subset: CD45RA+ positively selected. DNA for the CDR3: TGCAGCGTGAAATCGGGAGGCACTGAAGCTTTCTTT. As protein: CSVKSGGTEAFF. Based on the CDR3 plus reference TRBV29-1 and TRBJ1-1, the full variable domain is SAVISQKPSRDICQRGTSLTIQCQVDSQVTMMFWYRQQPGQSLTLIATANQGSEATYESGFVIDKFPISRPNLTFSTLTVSNMSPEDSSIYLCSVKSGGTEAFFGQGTRLTVV.